The next 31 T cell receptor beta chains were all read from a single sample in a study of blood T cell repertoires in COVID-19. Measured with immunoSEQ multiplex PCR; TCRdb has only the in-frame clones, and not every one. The data hold 250,000 or so clones, with more than 80% observed a single time. The sequencing input was PBMCs or T cells enriched from blood (not recorded which). These TCRs come from a woman in her twenties or thirties with acute COVID-19.

The gene calls are TRBV7-9 and TRBJ2-3, with TRBD1 identical over 9 bases. Trimming removed 8 bases from V and 3 bases from J; junction bases left unmatched: 6. This CDR3 is 14 amino acids long. The germline gives CDR1 SEHNR, CDR2 FQNEAQ (reference sequence). CDR3 loop: CASHTGTGTDTQYF. The DNA for the CDR3 is TGTGCCAGCCACACCGGGACAGGGACAGATACGCAGTATTTT.

This rearrangement joins TRBV2 to TRBJ2-5; 9 positions match TRBD1. In germline, CDR1 is SNHLY, CDR2 FYNNEI. The CDR3 is made up of 14 amino acids. The V and J ends lost 1 base and 3 bases, in that order; junction bases with no gene match: 0. In nucleotides, the CDR3 is TGTGCCAGCAGTGAAGGACAGGGGGAAGAGACCCAGTACTTC. This translates into CASSEGQGEETQYF. Based on the CDR3 plus reference TRBV2 and TRBJ2-5, the full variable domain is EPEVTQTPSHQVTQMGQEVILRCVPISNHLYFYWYRQILGQKVEFLVSFYNNEISEKSEIFDDQFSVERPDGSNFTLKIRSTKLEDSAMYFCASSEGQGEETQYFGPGTRLLVL.

V and J are TRBV6-5 and TRBJ1-5; D uncertain. CDR1 is MNHEY, CDR2 SVGAGI, per germline. CDR3 length: 11 residues. V lost 6 bases, J lost 3 bases, and 3 bases lay in between. The CDR3 DNA sequence: TGTGCCAGCAGCCACAATCAGCCCCAGCATTTT. It is translated as CASSHNQPQHF.

The rearrangement uses TRBV4-2 and TRBJ2-3; the D gene is possibly TRBD2 (5 bases). This CDR3 has 18 residues. Germline V CDR1 and CDR2: LGHNA, YNFKEQ. V lost 0 bases, J lost 4 bases, and 20 bases lay in between. The CDR3 DNA reads as TGTGCCAGCAGCCAAGAAGCATCAGCGGCTCCTAACGCAGATACGCAGTATTTT. It translates to CASSQEASAAPNADTQYF.

Only a few counts were recorded for this clone. The chain is built from TRBV6-4 and TRBJ2-1; perhaps TRBD2 as D (6 bases). The CDR3 extends over 15 amino acids. Deletions cut 3 bases from V and 9 bases from J, with 18 bases between. CDR1 and CDR2 (germline): MRHNA, SNTAGT. CDR3 coding DNA: TGTGCCAGCAGTGAAGGAGTGGGGGAGGTGGGTGAGCAGTTCTTC. Protein product: CASSEGVGEVGEQFF.

This clone was seen once. The V call is TRBV28, the J call TRBJ1-5, with 7 bases aligning to TRBD1. Germline V gene sequence: CDR1 MDHEN, CDR2 SYDVKM. This CDR3 region has 16 residues. J gave up 0 bases and V 5 bases, and 7 bases lay outside the gene matches. The CDR3 region is CASSPTGNYSNQPQHF. CDR3 nucleotide sequence: TGTGCCAGCAGTCCGACAGGGAATTATAGCAATCAGCCCCAGCATTTT.

This clone is a singleton in its sample. The rearrangement joins TRBV5-1 to TRBJ1-2; the match to TRBD1 covers 10 bases. The junction had 8 bases not matched to a gene; V was cut back by 7 bases and J by 2 bases. This CDR3 is built from 15 residues. Germline V gene lookup returns CDR1 SGHRS and CDR2 YFSETQ. This chain's CDR3 is CASSQTGGINYGYTF. The DNA for the CDR3 is TGCGCCAGCTCTCAGACAGGGGGCATAAACTATGGCTACACCTTC. The whole variable domain, remainder taken from reference TRBV5-1 and TRBJ1-2, is KAGVTQTPRYLIKTRGQQVTLSCSPISGHRSVSWYQQTPGQGLQFLFEYFSETQRNKGNFPGRFSGRQFSNSRSEMNVSTLELGDSALYLCASSQTGGINYGYTFGSGTRLTVV.

The rearrangement links TRBV24-1 to TRBJ2-2; 7 bases line up with TRBD1. This CDR3 region has 14 residues. V was clipped by 10 bases and J by 6 bases; unmatched bases: 10. CDR1 is KGHDR, CDR2 SFDVKD, per germline. The CDR3 is CATADRVDSGELFF. The DNA of the CDR3 is TGTGCCACAGCAGACAGGGTGGATTCCGGGGAGCTGTTTTTT.

The gene calls are TRBV19 and TRBJ2-3; the D gene is possibly TRBD2 (5 bases). CDR1 is LNHDA and CDR2 is SQIVND in the germline V gene (reference sequence). V was shortened by 0 bases and J by 6 bases, with 7 bases between the two germline ends. The CDR3 has 13 residues. DNA of the CDR3: TGTGCCAGTAGTATAGATAGGGAGGATACGCAGTATTTT. Protein product: CASSIDREDTQYF.

This clone has more than one count but fewer than ten. V and J are TRBV5-6 and TRBJ2-2, with D uncertain. The CDR3 has 14 amino acids. Trimming removed 0 bases from V and 4 bases from J, with 7 bases in between. Germline-derived CDR1 and CDR2 are SGHDT and YYEEEE. The CDR3 DNA follows: TGTGCCAGCAGCTTGGTCTTCCCCACCGGGGAGCTGTTTTTT. Protein product: CASSLVFPTGELFF.

The chain uses TRBV5-1 and TRBJ2-5, with D possibly being TRBD2 (6 bases). The CDR3 consists of 14 residues. The germline V and J ends were trimmed by 6 bases and 5 bases, with 17 bases remaining between them. Germline V gene lookup returns CDR1 SGHRS and CDR2 YFSETQ. CDR3 in amino acids: CASTLMGGKETQYF. CDR3 nucleotide sequence: TGCGCCAGCACCTTAATGGGCGGGAAGGAGACCCAGTACTTC.

The chain is built from TRBV28 and TRBJ1-2, with D possibly being TRBD1 (6 bases). This CDR3 contains 15 residues. From germline, CDR1 is MDHEN and CDR2 SYDVKM. The V end was cut by 5 bases, the J end by 3 bases, with 16 bases between. The CDR3 DNA reads as TGTGCCAGCAGTCAAGGGACACCCGGGGACTATGGCTACACCTTC. Its translation is CASSQGTPGDYGYTF.

The chain combines TRBV3-1 (or the pseudogene TRBV3-2) with TRBJ2-3, with a possible D match to TRBD2 (6 bases). The CDR3 is 13 amino acids. Germline CDR1 LGHDT, CDR2 YNNKEL (reference sequence). The V end was cut by 4 bases, the J end by 8 bases, with 13 bases between. CDR3 DNA: TGTGCCAGCAGCCTCGACGGGGGAGTTACGCAGTATTTT. Amino acid sequence: CASSLDGGVTQYF.

The gene calls are TRBV29-1 and TRBJ2-3, with TRBD2 identical over 8 bases. CDR3 length: 15 residues. V dropped 6 bases and J dropped 4; count of bases not matched to a gene: 12. Germline V gene data show CDR1 as SQVTM and CDR2 as ANQGSEA. The CDR3 DNA follows: TGCAGCGTGGCAGGGACTAGTTTTTTCGCAGATACGCAGTATTTT. This codes for CSVAGTSFFADTQYF.

This clone was picked up one time. The sample contains more than one DNA sequence encoding this CDR3. V usage is TRBV5-1 and J usage is TRBJ2-7, with TRBD1 as a possible D gene (5 bases). The germline V gene encodes CDR1 SGHRS and CDR2 YFSETQ. This CDR3 has 14 amino acids. The V gene lost 0 bases and the J gene lost 0 bases, with 7 bases spanning the gap. CDR3 sequence reads: CASSLGGNSYEQYF. CDR3 DNA sequence: TGCGCCAGCAGCTTGGGGGGCAACTCCTACGAGCAGTACTTC.

The chain links TRBV7-2 to TRBJ1-5; TRBD1 aligns across 7 bases. After removal of 1 base from V and 3 bases from J, the junction contained 3 bases not matched to a gene. CDR3 length: 15 amino acids. The germline V gene has CDR1 SGHTA and CDR2 FQGNSA. The DNA for the CDR3 is TGTGCCAGCAGCTTAGTAGGGGGCCCCAATCAGCCCCAGCATTTT. Translated: CASSLVGGPNQPQHF.

This clone was observed a single time. Here the CDR3 DNA reads TGTGCCAGCCGAAGCACAGGGAGTCTGGAGACCCAGTACTTC. Its protein is CASRSTGSLETQYF. The chain is built from TRBV28 and TRBJ2-5, with D possibly being TRBD1 (6 bases). The germline V gene encodes CDR1 MDHEN and CDR2 SYDVKM. V was cut by 8 bases and J by 5 bases, with 18 bases left in between. CDR3 length: 14 amino acids.

The V and J genes are TRBV30 and TRBJ1-5; tentative D call: TRBD1 (6 bases). The germline V gene has CDR1 GTSNPN and CDR2 SVGIG (reference sequence). V gave up 1 base and J gave up 1 base, with 8 bases separating them. The CDR3 spans 14 residues. The chain's CDR3 is CAWSATGSNQPQHF. CDR3 in DNA: TGTGCCTGGAGTGCCACAGGGAGCAATCAGCCCCAGCATTTT.

The chain joins TRBV3-1 (or the pseudogene TRBV3-2) to TRBJ1-1; 11 nucleotides line up with TRBD1. Germline V gene data show CDR1 as LGHDT and CDR2 as YNNKEL (reference sequence). V shed 1 base, J shed 6 bases, and the junction held 7 bases outside the gene matches. The length of the CDR3 is 16 residues. The CDR3 DNA follows: TGTGCCAGCAGCCAAGGGACAGGGGGCGGAATCCCTGAAGCTTTCTTT. Translating it yields CASSQGTGGGIPEAFF.

The chain recombines TRBV6-2 or TRBV6-3 with TRBJ2-2; tentative D call: TRBD1 (6 bases). V lost 5 bases, J lost 0 bases, and 16 bases lay in between. Germline V gives CDR1 MNHEY, CDR2 SVGEGT. The CDR3 has 17 amino acids. CDR3 in amino acids: CASSPTGHRSNTGELFF. CDR3 DNA sequence: TGTGCCAGCAGTCCAACAGGGCACCGGTCGAACACCGGGGAGCTGTTTTTT.

CDR3 in DNA: TGTGCCAGCAGCGTAGTCCCAACTGGAAGCGCGTACGAGCAGTACTTC. Amino acid sequence: CASSVVPTGSAYEQYF. This chain connects TRBV9 to TRBJ2-7; the D is unclear. V lost 0 bases and J 4 bases, leaving 17 bases between the germline ends. Germline lookup yields CDR1 SGDLS and CDR2 YYNGEE. CDR3 length: 16 amino acids.

This chain uses TRBV5-4 with TRBJ1-6, with D hard to call. Trimming shortened V by 0 bases and J by 4 bases, and 8 bases separated the two germline ends. CDR1 SGHNT and CDR2 YYREEE come from the germline V gene (reference sequence). CDR3 length equals 15 residues. Written as DNA, the CDR3 is TGTGCCAGCAGCTTGGGGCAGGTTTATAATTCACCCCTCCACTTT. Protein product: CASSLGQVYNSPLHF.

The chain uses TRBV5-4 and TRBJ1-4; TRBD1 matches 7 bases. The CDR3 sequence is 14 residues long. Germline trimming cut 4 bases from V and 8 bases from J; bases unmatched to any gene: 8. Looked up from germline, CDR1 is SGHNT and CDR2 is YYREEE (reference sequence). As DNA, the CDR3 is TGTGCCAGCAGCCAGGGACAGACGGGGGAAAAACTGTTTTTT. Protein: CASSQGQTGEKLFF.

The chain has TRBV12-3 or TRBV12-4 and TRBJ1-2; 7 bases match TRBD1. V lost 5 bases and J lost 4; bases outside the gene matches: 4. CDR3 length equals 13 residues. In DNA, the CDR3 is TGTGCCAGCAGTGACAGGGTATCCTATGGCTACACCTTC. The encoded protein is CASSDRVSYGYTF.

This sequence joins TRBV21-1 and TRBJ2-2; the table's D call, TRBD1, was not checked against the DNA. TRBV21-1 is an annotated pseudogene. This CDR3 is 15 amino acids long. For the CDR3, the DNA is TGTGCCAGCATTACGGTTCGGACAGGGCCCGGGGAGCTGTTTTTT. Amino acid sequence: CASITVRTGPGELFF.

The gene calls are TRBV28 and TRBJ1-5, with 7 bases that match TRBD1. The V gene end was trimmed by 5 bases and the J gene end by 6 bases; junction bases not matched to a gene: 1. CDR1 MDHEN and CDR2 SYDVKM come from the germline V gene. This CDR3 contains 12 residues. CDR3 coding DNA: TGTGCCAGCAGTGACAGGGTTCAGCCCCAGCATTTT. Protein product: CASSDRVQPQHF.

The chain employs TRBV2 and TRBJ2-2; 8 bases align to TRBD1. J was trimmed by 7 bases and V by 8 bases; bases with no gene match: 12. The CDR3 extends over 15 amino acids. Germline CDR1 reads SNHLY; CDR2 reads FYNNEI. In nucleotides, the CDR3 is TGTGCCAGCGGAGGGGGGCAGGGGGCAATCGGGGAGCTGTTTTTT. Translated: CASGGGQGAIGELFF. The variable domain in full, completed from reference TRBV2 and TRBJ2-2, reads EPEVTQTPSHQVTQMGQEVILRCVPISNHLYFYWYRQILGQKVEFLVSFYNNEISEKSEIFDDQFSVERPDGSNFTLKIRSTKLEDSAMYFCASGGGQGAIGELFFGEGSRLTVL.

The J gene is TRBJ2-7, the V gene TRBV5-8; D perhaps matches TRBD2 (5 bases). Germline loops: CDR1 SGHTS, CDR2 YDEGEE. Trimming removed 2 bases from V and 4 bases from J, with 13 bases in between. The CDR3 extends over 14 amino acids. The CDR3 DNA is TGTGCCAGCAGCTTATCGGGATTCTCGTACGAGCAGTACTTC. Amino acid sequence: CASSLSGFSYEQYF.

This sequence joins TRBV5-1 and TRBJ1-2; 9 bases agree with TRBD1. The CDR3 runs 14 residues. J was trimmed by 4 bases and V by 2 bases; bases with no gene match: 3. Germline V lookup: CDR1 SGHRS, CDR2 YFSETQ. CDR3 in amino acids: CASSLQGASYGYTF. As DNA, the CDR3 is TGCGCCAGCAGCTTACAGGGGGCTAGCTATGGCTACACCTTC.

This clone appeared a single time. The rearrangement links TRBV19 to TRBJ2-1; the match to TRBD2 covers 8 bases. This CDR3 comprises 14 residues. Looked up from germline, CDR1 is LNHDA and CDR2 is SQIVND (reference sequence). Germline trimming cut 1 base from V and 10 bases from J; bases unmatched to any gene: 6. CDR3 DNA sequence: TGTGCCAGTAGTATAGGAGTTAGCGGGAACGAGCAGTTCTTC. Encoded protein: CASSIGVSGNEQFF.

J is TRBJ2-7 and V is TRBV7-2; 10 nucleotides match TRBD2. Germline V gives CDR1 SGHTA, CDR2 FQGNSA. The CDR3 loop spans 15 amino acids. The V and J ends lost 5 bases and 3 bases, in that order; junction bases with no gene match: 7. The CDR3 here is CASSPSGRVNYEQYF. The CDR3 DNA is TGTGCCAGCAGCCCTAGCGGGAGAGTTAACTACGAGCAGTACTTC.